Shown below are 21 T cell receptor delta chains from a single sample sequenced in a study of γδ T cells in repeated Plasmodium falciparum infection. TCRdb fed the multiplex PCR reads to CATT. Here the sample spans 70,000 to 95,000 delta-chain clones, 1.4% being singletons. Bulk repertoires came from Vgamma9/Vdelta2+ or Vdelta2-negative gammadelta T cells flow-sorted from PBMC. Sequencing input: gamma-delta T cells from blood. The receptors were gathered from a pool of human donors (malaria-infected and uninfected, not separated).

This clone was seen a few times. The protein recorded in TCRdb matches a much larger clone and deviates from this DNA's translation at residue 6, suggesting a read error; the protein here is obtained by translating the DNA. The genes are TRDV1 and TRDJ1, with 8 positions matching TRDD3. CDR1 and CDR2 from the germline V gene are TSWWSYY and QGS. V lost 2 bases, J lost 6 bases, and 11 bases stayed unmatched. The CDR3 covers 16 residues. CDR3 loop: CALGEGLFLGENKLIF. The CDR3 DNA is TGTGCTCTTGGGGAAGGTCTTTTTCTGGGGGAAAATAAACTCATCTTT.

In the case of this clone: This is likely an artifact of a read error, given a far larger clone one base away. The identical CDR3 is also encoded by other nucleotide sequences in the sample. The chain employs TRDV2 and TRDJ1; 10 bases map to TRDD3. J lost 3 bases, V lost 3 bases, and 21 bases had no gene match. Per the germline V gene, CDR1 is GEAIGNYY and CDR2 is EKD. There are 20 residues in the CDR3. CDR3 coding DNA: TGTGCCTGTGACCCAATCAGCGGCGGGGGGATACGCGAACTGGCCGATAAACTCATCTTT. This codes for CACDPISGGGIRELADKLIF.

This clone was observed a handful of times. It is likely a read error: a sequence one base away is far more abundant. The same CDR3 also results from other DNA sequences found in this sample. V gene assignment gives TRDV2, but the J gene was left uncalled; TRDD3, as called in the table, went unchecked against the DNA. Germline V CDR1 and CDR2: GEAIGNYY, EKD. The CDR3 is 16 residues long. The CDR3 loop reads CACDVLGDWDTRQMFF. DNA for the CDR3: TGTGCCTGTGACGTACTGGGGGATTGGGACACCCGACAAATGTTTTTC.

This clone was seen only a few times. The translation of this DNA and the TCRdb protein of a much larger clone differ at residue 10, probably owing to a read error; the protein shown here is translated from the DNA. The chain recombines TRDV1 with TRDJ1; D unclear. TCRdb records no J gene; here it was assigned by comparing the DNA to germline. This CDR3 contains 15 residues. CDR1 TSWWSYY and CDR2 QGS come from the germline V gene. V shed 1 base and J shed 3 bases, with 12 bases lying between them. The DNA for the CDR3 is TGTGCTCTTGGGGAACCACCGGGGTGGGCCGATAAACTCATCTTT. Amino acid sequence: CALGEPPGWADKLIF.

This clone was recorded a few times. A far larger clone is only one base removed, so a read error is likely. The same CDR3 arises from other DNA sequences in this sample as well. The chain is built from TRDV2 and TRDJ2, with 10 bases matching TRDD3. TCRdb offers no J gene call, so here the DNA was matched to germline to obtain one. Per the germline V gene, CDR1 is GEAIGNYY and CDR2 is EKD. CDR3 size: 16 residues. This CDR3 is CACDDLVGDTTAQLFF. CDR3 in DNA: TGCGCCTGTGACGACTTAGTGGGGGATACGACAGCACAACTCTTCTTT.

This clone was found many times. The sample holds other DNA sequences that translate to the same CDR3. The chain is built from TRDV1 and TRDJ1; 11 nucleotides align to TRDD3. CDR3 length: 19 amino acids. Germline V lookup: CDR1 TSWWSYY, CDR2 QGS. After removal of 5 bases from V and 3 bases from J, the junction contained 17 bases not matched to a gene. The CDR3 nucleotides are TGTGCTCTTGGGACCCTCGTTCCTACGGTTGGGGGATACGCCGATAAACTCATCTTT. The encoded protein is CALGTLVPTVGGYADKLIF.

This clone was found a few times. The protein held in TCRdb is that of a much larger clone and does not match this DNA's translation at residue 19, likely because of a read error; the protein shown is translated from the DNA. The chain joins TRDV1 to TRDJ1; D is ambiguous. The J gene, absent from TCRdb, was called here by matching the DNA to germline. This CDR3 is 23 amino acids long. Looked up from germline, CDR1 is TSWWSYY and CDR2 is QGS. CDR3 protein: CALGEDPSPLYKSFSPYTNKLIF. The CDR3 coding sequence is TGTGCTCTTGGGGAAGACCCGTCCCCTCTCTATAAGTCATTCTCCCCGTACACCAATAAACTCATCTTT.

This clone was recorded a few times. A far larger clone differs by one base, so this is likely a read error. This sample includes further DNA sequences coding for the same CDR3. The V gene is TRDV2, the J gene TRDJ1; 9 bases are shared with TRDD3. Trimming removed 1 base from V and 2 bases from J; junction bases left unmatched: 4. This CDR3 has 15 amino acids. The V gene's germline CDR1 is GEAIGNYY and CDR2 EKD. CDR3 loop: CACDTGGYGTDKLIF. The DNA for the CDR3 is TGTGCCTGTGACACTGGGGGATATGGGACCGATAAACTCATCTTT.

This clone was observed many times. The sample carries other DNA sequences with the same CDR3. The gene calls are TRDV2 and TRDJ3, with 7 bases that match TRDD3. The CDR3 consists of 19 residues. The trim removed 0 bases at V and 0 bases at J, leaving 7 bases unmatched. Germline V gives CDR1 GEAIGNYY, CDR2 EKD. CDR3 in DNA: TGTGCCTGTGACACCTGGGGGAGCAACCACTCCTGGGACACCCGACAGATGTTTTTC. It yields the protein CACDTWGSNHSWDTRQMFF.

This clone was detected only a few times. The protein given by TCRdb reflects a much larger clone and differs at residue 16 from this DNA's translation, likely from a read error; the protein shown is the DNA's translation. No J gene call was made, and the V gene is TRDV1. This CDR3 has 17 residues. Germline loops: CDR1 TSWWSYY, CDR2 QGS. CDR3 sequence reads: CALGVFSLFQYTDKLTF. The CDR3 nucleotides are TGTGCTCTTGGGGTTTTCTCCCTCTTCCAGTACACCGATAAACTCACCTTT.

A few counts support this clone. It differs at one base from a far larger clone, so likely a read error. The same CDR3 can be traced to other DNA sequences in this sample. The chain joins TRDV1 to TRDJ1; 8 nucleotides align to TRDD3. TCRdb carries no J gene annotation; the J gene was assigned here by matching the DNA with germline. The CDR3 covers 19 residues. Germline trimming cut 6 bases from V and 0 bases from J; bases unmatched to any gene: 18. The germline V gene encodes CDR1 TSWWSYY and CDR2 QGS. This CDR3 is CALGRRQLWGTLDTDKLIF. The CDR3 coding sequence is TGTGCTCTTGGCCGTAGGCAGCTCTGGGGGACATTAGACACCGATAAACTCATCTTT.

This clone has more than one count but fewer than ten. The protein recorded in TCRdb matches a much larger clone and deviates from this DNA's translation at residue 4, suggesting a read error; the protein here is obtained by translating the DNA. This sequence joins TRDV2 and TRDJ1; TRDD3 aligns across 8 bases. Matching the DNA to germline supplied the J gene, which TCRdb does not give. The CDR3 runs 14 residues. Unmatched junction bases numbered 6, after V lost 5 bases and J lost 2 bases. Germline V gene sequence: CDR1 GEAIGNYY, CDR2 EKD. This chain's CDR3 is CACGSGGITDKLIF. CDR3 DNA: TGTGCCTGTGGCTCTGGGGGAATTACCGATAAACTCATCTTT.

This clone was seen a few times. This DNA's translation differs at residue 4 from TCRdb's protein, which comes from a much larger clone; a read error is likely, and the protein shown is translated from the DNA. The chain joins TRDV1 to TRDJ1; 9 nucleotides agree with TRDD3. The J gene is absent in TCRdb and was assigned here via DNA matching to germline. Germline lookup yields CDR1 TSWWSYY and CDR2 QGS. The CDR3 extends over 22 amino acids. CDR3 residues: CALEEPMGHPTGGRLYTDKLIF. The CDR3 bases are TGTGCTCTTGAGGAACCTATGGGCCATCCTACTGGGGGACGTCTGTACACCGATAAACTCATCTTT.

A remark on this clone: TCRdb's entry gives the protein of a much larger clone, which mismatches this DNA's translation at residue 13, likely from a read error; the protein reported here is translated from the DNA. V and J are TRDV2 and TRDJ1; TRDD3 matches 7 bases. TCRdb gives no J gene; it was assigned here by matching the DNA to germline. J was trimmed by 1 base and V by 0 bases; bases with no gene match: 16. The CDR3 contains 19 residues. CDR1 is GEAIGNYY, CDR2 EKD, per germline. CDR3 loop: CACDTVYGMGELCTDKLIF. CDR3 nucleotides: TGTGCCTGTGACACCGTTTATGGGATGGGGGAGCTGTGCACCGATAAACTCATCTTT.

As concerns this clone: The TCRdb protein, from a much larger clone, departs from this DNA's translation at residue 15, likely by read error; the protein shown derives from the DNA. The rearrangement joins TRDV1 to TRDJ1; 10 bases align to TRDD3. Per germline, CDR1 TSWWSYY and CDR2 QGS. The CDR3 length is 18 residues. The CDR3 nucleotides are TGTGCTCTTGGTATTCACGACCATGGGGGGGATACGAACGATAGACTCATCTTT. Translation gives CALGIHDHGGDTNDRLIF.

This clone was recorded many times. The sample contains more than one DNA sequence encoding this CDR3. The chain links TRDV1 to TRDJ1; 7 nucleotides line up with TRDD2. The V segment lost 0 bases and the J segment 0 bases; nucleotides outside the gene matches: 13. The CDR3 loop spans 19 amino acids. Per germline, CDR1 TSWWSYY and CDR2 QGS. This CDR3 is CALGELTFLPTGHTDKLIF. CDR3 in DNA: TGTGCTCTTGGGGAACTCACATTCCTACCTACTGGACACACCGATAAACTCATCTTT.

Only a few counts were recorded for this clone. A read error is likely here: a far larger clone is one base away. The same CDR3 is also encoded by other DNA sequences in this sample. The rearrangement links TRDV2 to TRDJ2; 11 bases match TRDD3. This CDR3 spans 19 amino acids. The ends lost 3 bases at V and 0 bases at J; junction bases unmatched: 11. CDR1 and CDR2 (germline): GEAIGNYY, EKD. The CDR3: CACDPIGVGDTPLTAQLFF. CDR3 sequence (DNA): TGTGCCTGTGACCCCATAGGGGTGGGGGATACGCCTTTGACAGCACAACTCTTCTTT.

A note on this clone: TCRdb pairs this DNA with a much larger clone's protein that differs at residue 13, likely a read error; the protein shown was translated from the DNA. The V and J genes are TRDV1 and TRDJ1; 10 bases map to TRDD3. TCRdb offers no J gene call, so here the DNA was matched to germline to obtain one. The V and J ends lost 5 bases and 0 bases, in that order; junction bases with no gene match: 15. CDR3 length: 19 amino acids. In germline, CDR1 is TSWWSYY, CDR2 QGS. CDR3 bases: TGTGCTCTTGGGTCCCCAGGGGGATACGGTCCTCCGCACACCGATAAACTCATCTTT. Translating it yields CALGSPGGYGPPHTDKLIF.

As regards this clone: TCRdb's entry gives the protein of a much larger clone, which mismatches this DNA's translation at residue 4, likely from a read error; the protein reported here is translated from the DNA. The gene calls are TRDV2 and TRDJ1, with D perhaps matching TRDD3 (5 bases). Germline CDR1 GEAIGNYY, CDR2 EKD. This CDR3 has 19 residues. The CDR3 nucleotides read TGTGCCTGTAACACCGTGGGCGTAAAGGGATCTGCGTACACCGATAAACTCATCTTT. Amino acids: CACNTVGVKGSAYTDKLIF.

To note about this clone: This likely stems from a read error, as it lies one base from a far larger clone. This chain connects TRDV2 to TRDJ2; 8 bases fit TRDD3. The J gene is absent in TCRdb and was assigned here via DNA matching to germline. Germline values: CDR1 GEAIGNYY, CDR2 EKD. The CDR3 totals 18 residues. CDR3 DNA: TGTGCCTGTGACACCTTACTGGGGGCTAACTCTTTGACGGCACAACTCTTCTTT. Translated, it gives CACDTLLGANSLTAQLFF.

This clone was found a few times. TCRdb's protein for this DNA is that of a much larger clone and differs from the translation at residue 5, likely a read error; the protein shown is the DNA translation. The chain has TRDV2 and TRDJ3; TRDD3 aligns across 10 bases. Since TCRdb gives no J gene, matching the DNA to germline was used here to assign it. CDR3 length: 22 residues. Germline values: CDR1 GEAIGNYY, CDR2 EKD. J was trimmed by 0 bases and V by 3 bases; bases with no gene match: 16. As DNA, the CDR3 is TGTGCCTGTGACGCCGTGAGTACTGGGGGATTCCAGGGCTCCTGGGACACCCGACAGATGTTTTTC. Protein sequence: CACDAVSTGGFQGSWDTRQMFF.